The T cell receptor beta chain described here comes from a study of shared clonotypes between healthy human individuals. When replicate PCRs were run on sorted subsets, they used roughly 0.2 ug DNA, around 33,000 T cell genomes. Profiled with immunoSEQ multiplex PCR; TCRdb holds only in-frame clones, not every one. The table records over a million clones, roughly 95% of them present only once. The germline gives CDR1 MNHEY, CDR2 SVGAGI. The V gene end was trimmed by 11 bases and the J gene end by 2 bases; junction bases not matched to a gene: 8. The CDR3 has 14 amino acids. This clone was seen once. The origin of this receptor is a man younger than 40 in good health. J is TRBJ2-1 and V is TRBV6-5, with 8 nucleotides matching TRBD2. Sequenced material: naive CD4+ T cells sorted from blood. Sample subset: CD45RA+ positively selected. The CDR3 nucleotides are TGTGCCTCCCAACTAGCGGCGGCCTACAATGAGCAGTTCTTC. Residues: CASQLAAAYNEQFF.